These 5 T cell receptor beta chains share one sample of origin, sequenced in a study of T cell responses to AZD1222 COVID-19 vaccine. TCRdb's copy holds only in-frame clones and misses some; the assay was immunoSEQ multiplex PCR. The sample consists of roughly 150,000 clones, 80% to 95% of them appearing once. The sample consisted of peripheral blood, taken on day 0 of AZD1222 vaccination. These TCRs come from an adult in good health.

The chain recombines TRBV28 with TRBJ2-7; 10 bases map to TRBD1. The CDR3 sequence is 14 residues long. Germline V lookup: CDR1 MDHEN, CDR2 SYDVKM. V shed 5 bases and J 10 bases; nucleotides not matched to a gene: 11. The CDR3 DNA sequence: TGTGCCAGCAGTACTTCCCCCGGGACAGGGGCCCAGTACTTC. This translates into CASSTSPGTGAQYF.

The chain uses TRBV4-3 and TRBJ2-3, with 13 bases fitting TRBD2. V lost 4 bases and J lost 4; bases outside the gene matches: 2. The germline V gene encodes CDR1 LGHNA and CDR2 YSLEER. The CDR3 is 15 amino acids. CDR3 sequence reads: CASSLGLAGPDTQYF. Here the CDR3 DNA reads TGCGCCAGCAGCCTGGGACTAGCGGGGCCAGATACGCAGTATTTT.

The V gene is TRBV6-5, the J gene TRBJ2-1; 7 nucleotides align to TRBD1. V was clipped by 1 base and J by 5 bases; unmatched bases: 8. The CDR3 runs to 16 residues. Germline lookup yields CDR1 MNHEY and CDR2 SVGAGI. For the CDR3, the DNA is TGTGCCAGCAGTTACTTGAAGGACAGGTCCAACAATGAGCAGTTCTTC. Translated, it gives CASSYLKDRSNNEQFF.

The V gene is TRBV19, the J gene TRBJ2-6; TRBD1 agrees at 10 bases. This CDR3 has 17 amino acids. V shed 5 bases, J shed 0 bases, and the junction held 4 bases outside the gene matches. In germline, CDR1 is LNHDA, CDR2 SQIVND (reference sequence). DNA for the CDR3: TGTGCCAGTAGTTCCGGGACAGGGGTCTCTGGGGCCAACGTCCTGACTTTC. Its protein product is CASSSGTGVSGANVLTF.

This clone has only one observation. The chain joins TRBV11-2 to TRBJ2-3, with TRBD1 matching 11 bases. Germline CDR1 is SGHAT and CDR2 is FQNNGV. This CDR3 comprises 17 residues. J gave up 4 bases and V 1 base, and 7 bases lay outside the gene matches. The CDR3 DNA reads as TGTGCCAGCAGCTTAGCGTTCGGGGACAGGGGGGCAGATACGCAGTATTTT. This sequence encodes CASSLAFGDRGADTQYF.